This TCR beta chain was found in a study of blood T cell repertoires in COVID-19. Study context: The United States, Italy and Spain provided the acute and convalescent COVID-19 samples. PBMCs, B-cell-depleted T cells, or T cells provided the cDNA or gDNA that made up the material.

The CDR3 totals 16 residues. Germline loops: CDR1 MNHEY, CDR2 SMNVEV (reference sequence). The trim removed 2 bases at V and 2 bases at J, leaving 4 bases unmatched. Original analysis: Estimates of nucleated cell counts were drawn from the amplification of reference gene primers. Measured with immunoSEQ multiplex PCR; TCRdb has only the in-frame clones, and not every one. V and J calls and clone size follow that table, whereas D and trimming were derived from the DNA. This sample carries 85,000 to 95,000 clones, about 78% of them seen once, and the ten largest clones take around an eighth. The table lists this clone with a few counts.

Sequencing used peripheral blood. The chain employs TRBV27 and TRBJ2-7, with 12 bases fitting TRBD2. This TCR was sampled from a woman older than 75 with acute or convalescent COVID-19. In DNA form, the CDR3 reads TGTGCCAGCAGTTTACACCTAGCGGGGGGGACCTACGAGCAGTACTTC. Translated: CASSLHLAGGTYEQYF.